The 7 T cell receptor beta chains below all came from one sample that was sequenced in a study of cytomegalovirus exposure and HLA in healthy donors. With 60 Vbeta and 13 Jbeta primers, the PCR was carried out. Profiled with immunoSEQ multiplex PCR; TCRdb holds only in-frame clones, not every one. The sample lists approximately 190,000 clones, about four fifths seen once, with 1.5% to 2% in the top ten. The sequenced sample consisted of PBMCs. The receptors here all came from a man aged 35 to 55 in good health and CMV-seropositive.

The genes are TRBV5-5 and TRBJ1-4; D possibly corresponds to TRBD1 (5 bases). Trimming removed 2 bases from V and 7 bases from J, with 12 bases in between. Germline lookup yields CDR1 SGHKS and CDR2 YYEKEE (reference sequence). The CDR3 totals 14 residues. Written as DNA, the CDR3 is TGTGCCAGCAGCTTTTGGACAACAAGTGAAAAACTGTTTTTT. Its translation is CASSFWTTSEKLFF.

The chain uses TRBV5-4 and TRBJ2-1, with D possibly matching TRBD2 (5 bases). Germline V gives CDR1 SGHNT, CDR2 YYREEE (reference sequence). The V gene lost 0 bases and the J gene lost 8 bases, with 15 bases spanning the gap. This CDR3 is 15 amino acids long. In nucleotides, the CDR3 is TGTGCCAGCAGCTTGGAATCGCGAGGGCACGATGAGCAGTTCTTC. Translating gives CASSLESRGHDEQFF.

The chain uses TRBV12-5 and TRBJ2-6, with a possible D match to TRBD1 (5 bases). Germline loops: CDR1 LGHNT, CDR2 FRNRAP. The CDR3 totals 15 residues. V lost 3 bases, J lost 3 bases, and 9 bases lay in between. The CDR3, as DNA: TGTGCTAGTGGTTTTTCTAGGGGTGGGGCCAACGTCCTGACTTTC. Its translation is CASGFSRGGANVLTF.

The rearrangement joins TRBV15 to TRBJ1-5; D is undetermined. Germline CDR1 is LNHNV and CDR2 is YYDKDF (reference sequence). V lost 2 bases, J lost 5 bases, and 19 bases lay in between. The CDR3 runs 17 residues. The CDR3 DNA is TGTGCCACCAGCAGAAAACCCCCTGAAAGGCGGGATCAGCCCCAGCATTTT. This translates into CATSRKPPERRDQPQHF. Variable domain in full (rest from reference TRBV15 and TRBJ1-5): DAMVIQNPRYQVTQFGKPVTLSCSQTLNHNVMYWYQQKSSQAPKLLFHYYDKDFNNEADTPDNFQSRRPNTSFCFLDIRSPGLGDTAMYLCATSRKPPERRDQPQHFGDGTRLSIL.

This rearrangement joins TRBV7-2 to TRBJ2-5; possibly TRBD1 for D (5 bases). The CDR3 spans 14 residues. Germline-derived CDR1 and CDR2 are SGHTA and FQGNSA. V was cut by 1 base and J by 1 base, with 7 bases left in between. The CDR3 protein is CASSLGQGQETQYF. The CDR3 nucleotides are TGTGCCAGCAGCTTAGGTCAGGGCCAAGAGACCCAGTACTTC.

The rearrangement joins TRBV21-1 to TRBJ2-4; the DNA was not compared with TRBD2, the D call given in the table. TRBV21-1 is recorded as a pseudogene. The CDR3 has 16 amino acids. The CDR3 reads CASSNQGREAKNIQYF. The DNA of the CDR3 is TGTGCCAGCAGCAATCAGGGGAGGGAAGCCAAAAACATTCAGTACTTC.

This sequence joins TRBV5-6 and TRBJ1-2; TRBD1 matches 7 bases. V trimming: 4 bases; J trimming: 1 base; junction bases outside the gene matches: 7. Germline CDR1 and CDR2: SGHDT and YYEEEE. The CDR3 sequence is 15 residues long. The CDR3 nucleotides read TGTGCCAGCAGCCAGGCCGGGACAGATAACTATGGCTACACCTTC. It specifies CASSQAGTDNYGYTF. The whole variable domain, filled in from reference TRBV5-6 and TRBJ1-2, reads DAGVTQSPTHLIKTRGQQVTLRCSPKSGHDTVSWYQQALGQGPQFIFQYYEEEERQRGNFPDRFSGHQFPNYSSELNVNALLLGDSALYLCASSQAGTDNYGYTFGSGTRLTVV.